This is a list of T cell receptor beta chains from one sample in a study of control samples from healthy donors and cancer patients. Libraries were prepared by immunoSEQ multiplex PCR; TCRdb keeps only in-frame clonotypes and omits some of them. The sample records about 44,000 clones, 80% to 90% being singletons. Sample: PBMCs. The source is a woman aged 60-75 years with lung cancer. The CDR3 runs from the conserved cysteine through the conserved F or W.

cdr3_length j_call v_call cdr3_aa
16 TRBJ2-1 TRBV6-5 CASSSPGGRASNEQFF
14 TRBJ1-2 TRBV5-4 CASSPDRSVGGYTF
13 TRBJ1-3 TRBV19 CASSLSTGNTIYF
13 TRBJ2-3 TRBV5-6 CASSKTGSDTQYF
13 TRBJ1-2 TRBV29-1 CSVTDRENYGYTF
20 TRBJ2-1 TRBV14 CASSPLSTSGRTSSYNEQFF
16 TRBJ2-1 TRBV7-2 CASSFLRLSSYNEQFF
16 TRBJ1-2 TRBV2 CASSDQGFPKNYGYTF
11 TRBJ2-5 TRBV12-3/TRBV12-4 CASKGLETQYF
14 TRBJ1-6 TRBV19 CASSTGVRNSPLHF
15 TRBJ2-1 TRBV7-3 CASSSGLAGDDEQFF
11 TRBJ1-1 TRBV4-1 CASNGGAEAFF
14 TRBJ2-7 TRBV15 CATSREGQAYEQYF
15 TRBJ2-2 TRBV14 CASSPPGANTGELFF
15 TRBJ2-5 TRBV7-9 CASSSLTGSKETQYF
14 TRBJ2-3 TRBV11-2 CASAVRIVRDTQYF
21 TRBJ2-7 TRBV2 CASSELLAGTSGKFAAYEQYF
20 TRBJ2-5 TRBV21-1 CASTDGKFRDVEGEQETQYF
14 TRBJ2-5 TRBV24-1 CATSDFSGSETQYF
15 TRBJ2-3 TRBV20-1 CSASTQRVGTDTQYF
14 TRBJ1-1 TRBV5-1 CASALGQANTEAFF
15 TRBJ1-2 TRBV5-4 CASSFGQGNNYGYTF
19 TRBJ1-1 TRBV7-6 CASSLASTGTGLGDTEAFF
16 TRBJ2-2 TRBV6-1 CASSEVEQGNTGELFF
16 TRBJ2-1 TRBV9 CASSVRLAGHYNEQFF
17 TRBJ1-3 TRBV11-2 CASSPFGGQGAGNTIYF
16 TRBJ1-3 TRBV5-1 CASSLGPINSGNTIYF
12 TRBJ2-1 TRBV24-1 CATSGEVSEQFF